Each of the 3 T cell receptor beta chains below was sequenced from the same sample in a study of T cell repertoires in cytomegalovirus infection. TCRdb reprocessed the reads via MiXCR and lists one record per CDR3 protein. The table lists more than 200,000 distinct CDR3 sequences, roughly 9.1% of them singletons. The sequenced sample was PBMCs. The origin of the receptors is a human donor in good health (CMV status not recorded). Some clones in this sample may be carry-over from other donors' samples.

The chain uses TRBV29-1 and TRBJ1-2; TRBD1 aligns across 8 bases. Germline assignment: CDR1 SQVTM and CDR2 ANQGSEA. CDR3 length: 13 amino acids. Trimming at V came to 7 bases and at J to 8 bases, leaving 12 bases not matched to a gene. CDR3 nucleotide sequence: TGCAGCGGCTCGATAGACAGGGGACGAGGCTACACCTTC. Amino acid sequence: CSGSIDRGRGYTF.

This clonotype was observed many times. The rearrangement links TRBV27 to TRBJ1-5; no reliable D call. V was trimmed by 2 bases and J by 3 bases, leaving 8 bases between them. The CDR3 runs to 14 residues. Germline V lookup: CDR1 MNHEY, CDR2 SMNVEV (reference sequence). The CDR3 sequence is CASSLNDPNQPQHF. DNA for the CDR3: TGTGCCAGCAGTTTAAATGATCCCAATCAGCCCCAGCATTTT.

The CDR3 DNA sequence: TGCAGTGCTGGAAGGGCCTTAGGAGAGCCCCAGCATTTT. Its translation is CSAGRALGEPQHF. The rearrangement joins TRBV20-1 to TRBJ1-5, with D unresolved. This CDR3 has 13 residues. The V end lost 5 bases, the J end lost 8 bases, and 16 bases lay between the germline ends. The germline CDR1 and CDR2 sequences are DFQATT and SNEGSKA (reference sequence).